This T cell receptor beta chain was sequenced in a study of T cells expressing NK-cell markers. Study details: Seven of the eight sequenced donors were HCMV-seropositive; one was seronegative.

Per germline, CDR1 SGHVS and CDR2 FQNEAQ. CDR3 size: 16 residues. Study-level points and caveats: Questions lingered over whether expanded NKG2C+ T cell clones were HCMV-specific.

TCRdb reanalyzed the 5' RACE reads and collapses them to one entry per CDR3 protein, without DNA. Its listing shows 440,000 or so distinct CDR3 sequences. As concerns this clonotype: Its antigen is as yet unknown.

This TCR came from a woman aged 18 to 69 in good health. The sample comprised blood T cells: a sorted CD56 or NKG2C T cell subset, CD4+ or CD8+ T cells, or bulk PBMC T cells (not recorded which). The V and J genes are TRBV7-8 and TRBJ1-2. The CDR3 sequence is CASSPSTAHGLYGYTF.